These T cell receptor beta chains were read from a single sample in a study of identical twins. One entry per CDR3 protein, called by TCRdb with MiXCR from the 5' RACE reads. This sample has fewer than 550,000 distinct CDR3 sequences, with 13% to 15% found just once. These data were likewise used in another study, on yellow fever vaccine responses in identical twins.

The sample consisted of CD4+ T cells sorted from blood. These receptors were collected from a woman aged 18-29 years in good health. Each CDR3 is given with its conserved first and last residue. D genes are given only for firm matches. Expanded clones get a size class; other rows say once, few or many, or leave the size out.

>TRBJ2-2|-|TRBV5-1|-
TGCGCCAGCAGCTTGATCGGGAGCACAGCTATCAACACCGGGGAGCTGTTTTTT
CASSLIGSTAINTGELFF
>TRBJ1-4|TRBD1|TRBV5-1|few
TGCGCCAGCAGCTCAGGGGGAACGTATGAAAAACTGTTTTTT
CASSSGGTYEKLFF
>TRBJ2-1|-|TRBV7-2|-
TGTGCCAGCAGCTTAGCACTAGCTGCCAATGAGCAGTTCTTC
CASSLALAANEQFF
>TRBJ1-3|TRBD1|TRBV4-2|-
TGTGCCAGCAGCGCCCGGACAGGTACATCTGGAAACACCATATATTTT
CASSARTGTSGNTIYF
>TRBJ2-5|-|TRBV20-1|-
TGCAGTGCAAAGGGCAGGACGGAGACCCAGTACTTC
CSAKGRTETQYF
>TRBJ1-1|-|TRBV6-5|few
TGTGCCAGCAGTTACTCACTTTACAGGGCGGGGACTGAAGCTTTCTTT
CASSYSLYRAGTEAFF
>TRBJ1-1|TRBD1|TRBV20-1|few
TGCAGTGCATGGGGGCCAGGGGGTGAAGCTTTCTTT
CSAWGPGGEAFF
>TRBJ1-3|TRBD1|TRBV5-1|few
TGCGCCAGTAGAACCGGGACAGTTTCTGGAAACACCATATATTTT
CASRTGTVSGNTIYF
>TRBJ2-5|TRBD2|TRBV18|-
TGTGCCAGCTCACCATTCGGGACTAGCGGGGGTTCCCTTCAAGAGACCCAGTACTTC
CASSPFGTSGGSLQETQYF
>TRBJ2-7|-|TRBV20-1|few
TGCAGTGCTAGAGTTTGGCGACAGATCTCCTACGAGCAGTACTTC
CSARVWRQISYEQYF
>TRBJ1-2|-|TRBV3-1|few
TGTGCCAGCAGCCAAGGGGCAGCAGTCTATGGCTACACCTTC
CASSQGAAVYGYTF
>TRBJ2-1|-|TRBV12-3/TRBV12-4|few
TGTGCCAGCAGTACAAACGGACGGAACAATGAGCAGTTCTTC
CASSTNGRNNEQFF
>TRBJ1-4|-|TRBV24-1|few
TGTGCCACCAGTGATTTTGAGGAAAAACTGTTTTTT
CATSDFEEKLFF
>TRBJ2-1|-|TRBV7-3|-
TGTGCCAGCAGCTTAGGACTTAACAATGAGCTGTTCTTC
CASSLGLNNELFF
>TRBJ1-5|-|TRBV7-2|many
TGTGCCAGCAGCCCAGATAATACGCGAAATCAGCCCCAGCATTTT
CASSPDNTRNQPQHF
>TRBJ2-6|-|TRBV7-8|few
TGTGCCAGCAGCTTAGCTTTGGTGACAATCTCTGGGGCCAACGTCCTGACTTTC
CASSLALVTISGANVLTF
>TRBJ1-1|TRBD1|TRBV5-1|once
TGCGCCAGCAGCTTACAGGGGGGGCAGACTGAAGCTTTCTTT
CASSLQGGQTEAFF
>TRBJ2-2|-|TRBV5-1|few
TGCGCCAGCAGCTTAGGACGGTTTGGAACCGGGGAGCTGTTTTTT
CASSLGRFGTGELFF
>TRBJ2-1|-|TRBV3-1|few
TGTGCCAGCAGCCTCTCCCCCCCTACAGTCTACAATGAGCAGTTCTTC
CASSLSPPTVYNEQFF
>TRBJ2-1|TRBD2|TRBV20-1|-
TGCAGTGCTAGGTTTCCGGGACTAGCGGGAGTAAGGGAGCAGTTCTTC
CSARFPGLAGVREQFF
>TRBJ2-7|TRBD2|TRBV12-3/TRBV12-4|-
TGTGCCAGCACACCTGGACTAGCGGGAGACCCACGAGGTGAGCAGTACTTC
CASTPGLAGDPRGEQYF
>TRBJ2-3|-|TRBV18|-
TGTGCCAGCTCACCGACCGACAGTATCACAGATACGCAGTATTTT
CASSPTDSITDTQYF
>TRBJ1-1|TRBD1|TRBV5-1|few
TGCGCCAGCAGCGAACAGGGGTCTGGGAACACTGAAGCTTTCTTT
CASSEQGSGNTEAFF
>TRBJ1-1|TRBD1|TRBV7-8|-
TGTGCCAGCAGCTTCCTGACAGGGACCACTGAAGCTTTCTTT
CASSFLTGTTEAFF
>TRBJ2-4|-|TRBV18|few
TGTGCCAGCTCTCGGAATGAGGGCGGATTGGGTCAAAACATTCAGTACTTC
CASSRNEGGLGQNIQYF
>TRBJ2-7|-|TRBV12-3/TRBV12-4|-
TGTGCCAGCAGGTACAGGCGGCACGAGCAGTACTTC
CASRYRRHEQYF
>TRBJ1-6|-|TRBV4-1|few
TGCGCCAGCAGCCCCACTTTTCTGGGGAGGGGTAATTCACCCCTCCACTTT
CASSPTFLGRGNSPLHF
>TRBJ2-7|-|TRBV12-3/TRBV12-4|few
TGTGCCAGCAGTTTTGGCTACCCAGGAGTCGACGAGCAGTACTTC
CASSFGYPGVDEQYF
>TRBJ1-4|TRBD1|TRBV5-1|few
TGCGCCAGCAGCCGACAGGGTGACTCTGAAAAACTGTTTTTT
CASSRQGDSEKLFF
>TRBJ2-2|-|TRBV7-6|few
TGTGCCAGCAGCTCCACTGGAGGCGCTCCTGGGGAGCTGTTTTTT
CASSSTGGAPGELFF
>TRBJ1-1|-|TRBV6-2/TRBV6-3|few
TGTGCCAGCAGATCAGGCGGGGGTGAAGCTTTCTTT
CASRSGGGEAFF
>TRBJ2-6|-|TRBV20-1|few
TGCAGTGCTAGGGACAAAAAATCTGGGGCCAACGTCCTGACTTTC
CSARDKKSGANVLTF
>TRBJ2-2|-|TRBV24-1|-
TGTGCCACCAGAGGAGTACAAAACACCGGGGAGCTGTTTTTT
CATRGVQNTGELFF
>TRBJ2-7|TRBD2|TRBV7-9|-
TGTGCCAGCAGCTTCGGTACCACTAGCGGGAGCGGAGCCTACTTC
CASSFGTTSGSGAYF
>TRBJ2-7|-|TRBV14|-
TGTGCCAGCAGCGCATTCTGGGGATACGAGCAGTACTTC
CASSAFWGYEQYF
>TRBJ2-1|TRBD2|TRBV11-2|-
TGTGCCAGCAGCAAAAGGACTAGCGGGCACTACATCGATGAGCAGTTCTTC
CASSKRTSGHYIDEQFF
>TRBJ2-3|TRBD2|TRBV18|few
TGTGCCAGCTCACTAGCGGGAATGAAAGATACGCAGTATTTT
CASSLAGMKDTQYF
>TRBJ2-7|TRBD1|TRBV12-3/TRBV12-4|-
TGTGCCAGCAGTTGGACAGGGGGCAAGTACGAGCAGTACTTC
CASSWTGGKYEQYF
>TRBJ2-7|-|TRBV7-9|-
TGTGCCAGCAGCTTAACAGGTCCGGCGGACGAGCAGTACTTC
CASSLTGPADEQYF
>TRBJ1-5|-|TRBV4-1|few
TGCGCCAGCAGCTCGGGGTGGGGTGAGAATCAGCCCCAGCATTTT
CASSSGWGENQPQHF
>TRBJ2-1|-|TRBV20-1|few
TGCAGTGCTAGAGAGGAATTGGCTTTTCGTGAGCAGTTCTTC
CSAREELAFREQFF
>TRBJ2-1|TRBD2|TRBV12-3/TRBV12-4|few
TGTGCCAGCAGTCCGTGGACTAGCGGGGGCTCCTACAATGAGCAGTTCTTC
CASSPWTSGGSYNEQFF
>TRBJ1-3|TRBD1|TRBV11-2|few
TGTGCCAGCACCTTCCATTTTACAGGGGGCTCTGGAAACACCATATATTTT
CASTFHFTGGSGNTIYF
>TRBJ1-5|-|TRBV6-1|few
TGTGCCAGCAGTGAATTTAGGCGGATTAGCAATCAGCCCCAGCATTTT
CASSEFRRISNQPQHF
>TRBJ2-5|-|TRBV7-8|-
TGTGCCAGCAGCTTAGCGCGGGTTTTGGAGAAAGAGACCCAGTACTTC
CASSLARVLEKETQYF
>TRBJ2-3|TRBD2|TRBV2|few
TGTGCCAGCAGCGAGTCTTCTCCGGGACTAGTCACAGATACGCAGTATTTT
CASSESSPGLVTDTQYF
>TRBJ2-5|-|TRBV11-2|few
TGTGCCGTTACCGGGACACAAGAGACCCAGTACTTC
CAVTGTQETQYF
>TRBJ2-6|-|TRBV28|-
TGTGCCAGCAGAAGAGAAGATGTCTCTGGGGCCAACGTCCTGACTTTC
CASRREDVSGANVLTF
>TRBJ2-5|-|TRBV18|-
TGTGCCAGCTCACCGACAGGCCAGGGAGAGACCCAGTACTTC
CASSPTGQGETQYF
>TRBJ2-6|-|TRBV3-1|-
TGTGCCAGCAGGACTCTAGAGGGGCGCGAGGCTGGGGCCAACGTCCTGACTTTC
CASRTLEGREAGANVLTF
>TRBJ1-6|TRBD1|TRBV20-1|few
TGCAGTGCTAGAGTCCTCGGGACAGACAATTCACCCCTCCACTTT
CSARVLGTDNSPLHF
>TRBJ2-5|TRBD2|TRBV20-1|once
TGCAGTGCTAGAGAGGGAGGGGCGACCCAGTACTTC
CSAREGGATQYF
>TRBJ2-3|-|TRBV10-2|-
TGCGCCAGCAGACTTCCCCATAGCACAGATACGCAGTATTTT
CASRLPHSTDTQYF
>TRBJ1-1|-|TRBV7-9|-
TGTGCCAGCAGCTTTGGCAGGACGGGGGTCAACACTGAAGCTTTCTTT
CASSFGRTGVNTEAFF
>TRBJ2-1|TRBD1|TRBV5-1|-
TGCGCCAGCACCTGGGGACAGGGGAGGGGTGAGCAGTTCTTC
CASTWGQGRGEQFF
>TRBJ2-7|-|TRBV18|-
TGTGCCAGCTCACCACCGTATGGGAATAGCGGCGAGCAGTACTTC
CASSPPYGNSGEQYF
>TRBJ2-7|TRBD1|TRBV5-1|few
TGCGCCAGCAGCTTAAAGACAGGGGGCGACGAGCAGTACTTC
CASSLKTGGDEQYF